Listed below are T cell receptor beta chains from one sample, sequenced in a study of control samples from healthy donors and cancer patients. Only in-frame clones appear in the TCRdb table, and some are missing; sequencing was by immunoSEQ multiplex PCR. The sample lists just over 150,000 clones, 70% to 90% occurring once. The sample was blood. These receptors were taken from a young man in good health. CDR3s include the opening cysteine and the closing phenylalanine or tryptophan. A D gene is named only where the DNA matches it firmly. Where a row states a size, it is once, few, many or the class of an expanded clone; other rows omit it.

clone_size: NA; d_call: NA; v_call: TRBV28; j_call: TRBJ1-3; cdr3_nt: TGTGCCAGCAGTTTTCCTGGAAACACCATATATTTT; cdr3_aa: CASSFPGNTIYF
clone_size: NA; d_call: NA; v_call: TRBV6-5; j_call: TRBJ1-1; cdr3_nt: TGTGCCAGCTTGGGCATGAACACTGAAGCTTTCTTT; cdr3_aa: CASLGMNTEAFF
clone_size: NA; d_call: TRBD2; v_call: TRBV5-4; j_call: TRBJ2-5; cdr3_nt: TGTGCCAGCCCCGGGGGGGCCGACGGGGTAGGGACCCAGTACTTC; cdr3_aa: CASPGGADGVGTQYF
clone_size: NA; d_call: TRBD1; v_call: TRBV6-1; j_call: TRBJ1-1; cdr3_nt: TGTGCCAGCAGTGAACGGGGACAGGGGGCCCACCCTGGAAGGTACACTGAAGCTTTCTTT; cdr3_aa: CASSERGQGAHPGRYTEAFF
clone_size: NA; d_call: NA; v_call: TRBV6-1; j_call: TRBJ1-2; cdr3_nt: TGTGCCAGCAGTGAAGGACTAAACTATGGCTACACCTTC; cdr3_aa: CASSEGLNYGYTF
clone_size: few; d_call: NA; v_call: TRBV7-2; j_call: TRBJ2-7; cdr3_nt: TGTGCCAGCAGCCCATTCAGGGGTTCCTACGAGCAGTACTTC; cdr3_aa: CASSPFRGSYEQYF
clone_size: NA; d_call: NA; v_call: TRBV7-9; j_call: TRBJ2-1; cdr3_nt: TGTGCCAGCAGCTTAGTACTAAGAGGGGACAATGAGCAGTTCTTC; cdr3_aa: CASSLVLRGDNEQFF
clone_size: NA; d_call: NA; v_call: TRBV7-2; j_call: TRBJ2-7; cdr3_nt: TGTGCCAGCAGCCGCGATAGCGGCGGGGCCTACGAGCAGTACTTC; cdr3_aa: CASSRDSGGAYEQYF
clone_size: NA; d_call: TRBD2; v_call: TRBV2; j_call: TRBJ2-1; cdr3_nt: TGTGCCAGCAGCCCCACTAGCGGATATCTCAGCGAGCAGTTCTTC; cdr3_aa: CASSPTSGYLSEQFF
clone_size: NA; d_call: TRBD1; v_call: TRBV6-5; j_call: TRBJ1-5; cdr3_nt: TGTGCCAGCACCGACAGGGCCATTAGCAATCAGCCCCAGCATTTT; cdr3_aa: CASTDRAISNQPQHF
clone_size: NA; d_call: NA; v_call: TRBV4-1; j_call: TRBJ1-4; cdr3_nt: TGCGCCAGCAGCCCTGGTCTCCGGGAGGCTAATGAAAAACTGTTTTTT; cdr3_aa: CASSPGLREANEKLFF
clone_size: NA; d_call: NA; v_call: TRBV6-2/TRBV6-3; j_call: TRBJ2-5; cdr3_nt: TGTGCCAGCAGCCCCGGACAGACCCAAGAGACCCAGTACTTC; cdr3_aa: CASSPGQTQETQYF
clone_size: few; d_call: NA; v_call: TRBV19; j_call: TRBJ2-7; cdr3_nt: TGTGCCAGTAGTAAAGGGATCCCCTACGAGCAGTACTTC; cdr3_aa: CASSKGIPYEQYF
clone_size: NA; d_call: NA; v_call: TRBV19; j_call: TRBJ1-2; cdr3_nt: TGTGCCAGTAGTATAGCCCTCGGGGGCTATGGCTACACCTTC; cdr3_aa: CASSIALGGYGYTF
clone_size: once; d_call: TRBD1; v_call: TRBV6-1; j_call: TRBJ1-5; cdr3_nt: TGTGCCAGCAGTGAGAGGACAGGGAATGTCAATCAGCCCCAGCATTTT; cdr3_aa: CASSERTGNVNQPQHF
clone_size: NA; d_call: NA; v_call: TRBV5-1; j_call: TRBJ2-7; cdr3_nt: TGCGCCAGCAGCTTAGGACATACTTCCTACGAGCAGTACTTC; cdr3_aa: CASSLGHTSYEQYF
clone_size: NA; d_call: TRBD2; v_call: TRBV6-5; j_call: TRBJ2-2; cdr3_nt: TGTGCCACCCAATTAGCGGGAGGAACCGGGGAGCTGTTTTTT; cdr3_aa: CATQLAGGTGELFF
clone_size: NA; d_call: NA; v_call: TRBV12-2; j_call: TRBJ1-6; cdr3_nt: TGTGCAAGTCGCCAAGGGTCCAATTCACCCCTCCACTTT; cdr3_aa: CASRQGSNSPLHF
clone_size: NA; d_call: TRBD1; v_call: TRBV12-3/TRBV12-4; j_call: TRBJ1-5; cdr3_nt: TGTGCCAGCGGTACAGGGGTGGATCAGCCCCAGCATTTT; cdr3_aa: CASGTGVDQPQHF
clone_size: NA; d_call: TRBD1; v_call: TRBV3-1/TRBV3-2; j_call: TRBJ1-1; cdr3_nt: TGTGCCAGCACCAGGGGGGCAAGAACTGAAGCTTTCTTT; cdr3_aa: CASTRGARTEAFF
clone_size: NA; d_call: TRBD1; v_call: TRBV10-3; j_call: TRBJ1-2; cdr3_nt: TGTGCCATCAAACGACAGGGGTCGGACTATGGCTACACCTTC; cdr3_aa: CAIKRQGSDYGYTF
clone_size: NA; d_call: TRBD1; v_call: TRBV10-3; j_call: TRBJ2-1; cdr3_nt: TGTGCCATCACTAGCTCGACAGGGGGGGTGGATGAGCAGTTCTTC; cdr3_aa: CAITSSTGGVDEQFF
clone_size: NA; d_call: NA; v_call: TRBV2; j_call: TRBJ2-7; cdr3_nt: TGTGCCAGCAGTGTGGGCACTTCCTACGAGCAGTACTTC; cdr3_aa: CASSVGTSYEQYF
clone_size: NA; d_call: NA; v_call: TRBV7-9; j_call: TRBJ1-4; cdr3_nt: TGTGCCAGCAGCTTAGGCTTAAAGGTGAATGAAAAACTGTTTTTT; cdr3_aa: CASSLGLKVNEKLFF
clone_size: NA; d_call: NA; v_call: TRBV7-2; j_call: TRBJ1-1; cdr3_nt: TGTGCCAGCAGCTTTGAGGCGAACACTGAAGCTTTCTTT; cdr3_aa: CASSFEANTEAFF
clone_size: NA; d_call: NA; v_call: TRBV28; j_call: TRBJ1-1; cdr3_nt: TGTGCCAGCAGTTTATTGAACACTGAAGCTTTCTTT; cdr3_aa: CASSLLNTEAFF
clone_size: NA; d_call: NA; v_call: TRBV28; j_call: TRBJ2-1; cdr3_nt: TGTGCCAGCTCGACAGGGACTAGCTACAATGAGCAGTTCTTC; cdr3_aa: CASSTGTSYNEQFF
clone_size: NA; d_call: NA; v_call: TRBV5-6; j_call: TRBJ2-7; cdr3_nt: TGTGCCAGCAGCTTGAGCTCCTACGAGCAGTACTTC; cdr3_aa: CASSLSSYEQYF
clone_size: NA; d_call: NA; v_call: TRBV28; j_call: TRBJ2-1; cdr3_nt: TGTGCCAGCAGTTTATTCCCTAGCGACGTCAATGAGCAGTTCTTC; cdr3_aa: CASSLFPSDVNEQFF